The 7 T cell receptor beta chains given below trace back to one sample, sequenced in a study of CD8 T cells in ankylosing spondylitis. From the 5' RACE reads, TCRdb called clonotypes with MiXCR, one entry per CDR3 protein. The sample yields roughly 150,000 distinct CDR3 sequences, about 6.7% seen once. Material: blood, either unsorted or a sorted T cell fraction (not recorded which). These receptors came from a female donor with ankylosing spondylitis or in good health (not recorded which).

This clonotype was observed many times. V usage is TRBV20-1 and J usage is TRBJ1-1; D is unresolved. The CDR3 length is 15 residues. V lost 0 bases and J 0 bases, leaving 11 bases between the germline ends. Per germline, CDR1 DFQATT and CDR2 SNEGSKA (reference sequence). CDR3 in amino acids: CSARDPRTVNTEAFF. In DNA, the CDR3 is TGCAGTGCTAGAGATCCCCGGACGGTGAACACTGAAGCTTTCTTT.

This clonotype has a count of ten or more. This rearrangement joins TRBV12-3 or TRBV12-4 to TRBJ1-2; unclear D gene. The CDR3 totals 14 residues. Trimming removed 6 bases from V and 3 bases from J, with 14 bases in between. The DNA for the CDR3 is TGTGCCAGCAGGAGTATATCGGACGACTATGGCTACACCTTC. It translates to CASRSISDDYGYTF.

The table lists this clonotype with many counts. The V call is TRBV28, the J call TRBJ2-5; D may be TRBD2 (5 bases). CDR3 length: 15 residues. The V gene lost 7 bases and the J gene lost 1 base, with 16 bases spanning the gap. Germline V CDR1 and CDR2: MDHEN, SYDVKM. CDR3 sequence (DNA): TGTGCCAGCAATCGGGGTGGGTCCCTCCAAGAGACCCAGTACTTC. Encoded protein: CASNRGGSLQETQYF.

This clonotype was picked up many times. The chain is built from TRBV20-1 and TRBJ2-1, with 9 bases aligning to TRBD2. Germline-derived CDR1 and CDR2 are DFQATT and SNEGSKA (reference sequence). Trimming at V came to 1 base and at J to 10 bases, leaving 14 bases not matched to a gene. This CDR3 is 16 amino acids long. DNA for the CDR3: TGCAGTGCTAGAGTGGGCCAGCGCGGGGGGGCGGGAGAGCAGTTCTTC. Amino acids: CSARVGQRGGAGEQFF.

This clonotype was seen repeatedly, ten times or more. The chain uses TRBV6-1 and TRBJ1-3, with 7 positions matching TRBD1. The CDR3 extends over 14 amino acids. The V gene end was trimmed by 6 bases and the J gene end by 4 bases; junction bases not matched to a gene: 6. Germline assignment: CDR1 MNHNS and CDR2 SASEGT. For the CDR3, the DNA is TGTGCCAGCAGGGAGACAGGGTGGGGAAACACCATATATTTT. It codes for CASRETGWGNTIYF.

V is TRBV5-8 and J is TRBJ2-1, with D possibly being TRBD1 (5 bases). The germline V gene has CDR1 SGHTS and CDR2 YDEGEE. CDR3 length: 13 amino acids. V lost 8 bases and J 9 bases, leaving 18 bases between the germline ends. DNA of the CDR3: TGTGCCAGGAGAGACTGGCAGGGCGGTGAGCAGTTCTTC. Translated: CARRDWQGGEQFF.

This clonotype came up many times. The chain combines TRBV3-1 with TRBJ2-5; D ambiguous. This CDR3 region has 14 residues. The V end was cut by 1 base, the J end by 5 bases, with 11 bases between. The V gene's germline CDR1 is LGHDT and CDR2 YNNKEL (reference sequence). The CDR3 reads CASSQAGDAETQYF. CDR3 DNA: TGTGCCAGCAGCCAAGCTGGTGATGCGGAGACCCAGTACTTC.